This TCR beta chain was retrieved from a study of T cell repertoires in cytomegalovirus infection. Study-wide background: In public TCR beta signatures, there were indications of both CMV infection and matching HLA type. Study-level points and caveats: Public TCR beta family frequency separated CMV-and-HLA carriers, including in an independent cohort. It was HLA-C-restricted CMV-specific TCR beta clonotypes that dominated the response ex vivo.

Trimming took 6 bases from V and 4 from J, leaving 10 bases between them. Germline V CDR1 and CDR2: MNHEY, SMNVEV (reference sequence). CDR3 length: 13 amino acids. This clonotype has only a few counts. Its antigen is still unknown. TCRdb processed the reads anew with MiXCR; each CDR3 protein has one entry. Of roughly 200,000 distinct CDR3 sequences listed, 8% to 10% are singletons. The chain combines TRBV27 with TRBJ1-5; weak D call: TRBD1 (6 bases). This receptor was obtained from a human donor in good health (CMV status not recorded). Some clones in this sample may be carry-over from other donors' samples. Sequenced input: PBMCs. This chain's CDR3 is CASRKDRNQPQHF. The CDR3 region has the DNA TGTGCCAGCAGGAAGGACAGAAATCAGCCCCAGCATTTT.